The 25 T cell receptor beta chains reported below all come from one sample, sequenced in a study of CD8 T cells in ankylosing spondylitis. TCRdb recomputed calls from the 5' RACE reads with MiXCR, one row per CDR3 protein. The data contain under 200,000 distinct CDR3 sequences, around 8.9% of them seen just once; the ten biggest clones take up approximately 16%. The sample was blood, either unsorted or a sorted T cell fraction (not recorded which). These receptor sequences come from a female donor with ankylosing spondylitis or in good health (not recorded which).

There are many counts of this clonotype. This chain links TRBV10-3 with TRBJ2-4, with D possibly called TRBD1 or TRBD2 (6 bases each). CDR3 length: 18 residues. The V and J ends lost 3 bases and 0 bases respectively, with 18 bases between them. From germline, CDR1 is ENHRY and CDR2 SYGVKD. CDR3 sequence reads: CAISERGPQNIAKNIQYF. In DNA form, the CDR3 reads TGTGCCATCAGTGAACGGGGGCCCCAAAACATAGCCAAAAACATTCAGTACTTC.

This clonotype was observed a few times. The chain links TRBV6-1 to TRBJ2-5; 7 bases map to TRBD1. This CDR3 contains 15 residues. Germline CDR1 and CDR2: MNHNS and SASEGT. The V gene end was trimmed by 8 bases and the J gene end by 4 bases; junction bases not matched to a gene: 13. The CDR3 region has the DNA TGTGCCAGCGCCTTAATGACAGGGAATCGAGAGACCCAGTACTTC. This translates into CASALMTGNRETQYF.

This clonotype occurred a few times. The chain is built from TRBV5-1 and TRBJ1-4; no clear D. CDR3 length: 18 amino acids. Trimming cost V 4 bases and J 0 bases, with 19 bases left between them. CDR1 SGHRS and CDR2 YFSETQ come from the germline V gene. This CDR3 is CASSPNLPGVATNEKLFF. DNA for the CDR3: TGCGCCAGCAGCCCTAATCTCCCGGGAGTTGCAACTAATGAAAAACTGTTTTTT.

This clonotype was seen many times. This chain's CDR3 is CASSLPSGVEQFF. Written as DNA, the CDR3 is TGTGCCAGCAGTTTACCCTCAGGGGTAGAGCAGTTCTTC. This sequence joins TRBV27 and TRBJ2-1; D may be TRBD1 (6 bases). The ends were cut back, 2 bases at V and 10 bases at J, with 12 bases in the middle. Germline CDR1 MNHEY, CDR2 SMNVEV (reference sequence). The CDR3 loop spans 13 amino acids.

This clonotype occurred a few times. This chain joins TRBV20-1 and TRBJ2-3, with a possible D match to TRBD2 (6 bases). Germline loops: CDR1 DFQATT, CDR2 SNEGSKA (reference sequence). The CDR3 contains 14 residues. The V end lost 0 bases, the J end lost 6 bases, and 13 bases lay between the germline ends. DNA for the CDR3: TGCAGTGCTAGAGATATAGCGGTCCGGGATACGCAGTATTTT. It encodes CSARDIAVRDTQYF.

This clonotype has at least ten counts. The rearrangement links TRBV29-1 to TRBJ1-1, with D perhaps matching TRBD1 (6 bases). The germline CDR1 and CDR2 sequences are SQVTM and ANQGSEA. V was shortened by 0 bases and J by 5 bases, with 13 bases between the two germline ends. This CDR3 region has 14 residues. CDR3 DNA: TGCAGCGTTGAAGATCAAGGGGGGAAGACTGAAGCTTTCTTT. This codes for CSVEDQGGKTEAFF. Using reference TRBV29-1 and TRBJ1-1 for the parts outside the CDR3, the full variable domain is SAVISQKPSRDICQRGTSLTIQCQVDSQVTMMFWYRQQPGQSLTLIATANQGSEATYESGFVIDKFPISRPNLTFSTLTVSNMSPEDSSIYLCSVEDQGGKTEAFFGQGTRLTVV.

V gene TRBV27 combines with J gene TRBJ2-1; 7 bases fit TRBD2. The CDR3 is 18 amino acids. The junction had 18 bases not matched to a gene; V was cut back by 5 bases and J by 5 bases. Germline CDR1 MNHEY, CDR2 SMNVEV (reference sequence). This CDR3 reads CASSARFILAATHNEQFF. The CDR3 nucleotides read TGTGCCAGCAGTGCGCGGTTCATCCTAGCGGCCACCCACAATGAGCAGTTCTTC.

CDR3 protein: CASSLVGAGPNSNQPQHF. The CDR3 DNA sequence: TGTGCCAGCAGCTTAGTAGGAGCAGGGCCCAATAGCAATCAGCCCCAGCATTTT. This chain connects TRBV7-8 to TRBJ1-5; the D gene is possibly TRBD1 (5 bases). Per germline, CDR1 SGHVS and CDR2 FQNEAQ. This CDR3 has 18 residues. The V gene lost 1 base and the J gene lost 0 bases, with 16 bases spanning the gap.

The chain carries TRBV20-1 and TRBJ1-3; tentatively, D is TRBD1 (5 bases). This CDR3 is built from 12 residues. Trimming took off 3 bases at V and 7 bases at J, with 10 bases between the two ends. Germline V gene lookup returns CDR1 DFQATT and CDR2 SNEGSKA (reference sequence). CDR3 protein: CSASQGSNTIYF. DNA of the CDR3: TGCAGTGCTAGTCAGGGTTCGAACACCATATATTTT.

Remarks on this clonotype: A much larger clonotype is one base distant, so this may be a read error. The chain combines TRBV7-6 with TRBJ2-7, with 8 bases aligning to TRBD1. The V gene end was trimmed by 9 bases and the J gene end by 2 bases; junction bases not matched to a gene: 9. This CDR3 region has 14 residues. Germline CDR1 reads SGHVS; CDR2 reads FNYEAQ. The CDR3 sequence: CARSQTGAAYEQYF. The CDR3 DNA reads TGTGCCAGAAGTCAGACAGGGGCCGCCTACGAGCAGTACTTC.

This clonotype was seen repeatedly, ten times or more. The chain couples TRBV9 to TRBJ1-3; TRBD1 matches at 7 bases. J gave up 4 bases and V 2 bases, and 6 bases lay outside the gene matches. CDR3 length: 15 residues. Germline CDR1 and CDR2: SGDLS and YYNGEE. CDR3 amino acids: CASSVETGNGNTIYF. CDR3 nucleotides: TGTGCCAGCAGCGTCGAGACAGGGAACGGAAACACCATATATTTT.

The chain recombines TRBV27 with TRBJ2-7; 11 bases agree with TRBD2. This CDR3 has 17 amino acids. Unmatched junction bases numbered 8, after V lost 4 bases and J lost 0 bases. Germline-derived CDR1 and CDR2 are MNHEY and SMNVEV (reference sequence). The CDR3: CASSSAFSGRGSYEQYF. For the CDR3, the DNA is TGTGCCAGCAGTTCCGCCTTTAGCGGGAGGGGCTCCTACGAGCAGTACTTC.

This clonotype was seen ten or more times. Here the CDR3 reads CASSLLGIGYEQYF. The CDR3, as DNA: TGTGCCAGCAGCCTACTAGGAATTGGCTACGAGCAGTACTTC. The V gene is TRBV6-2 or TRBV6-3, the J gene TRBJ2-7; D possibly corresponds to TRBD2 (5 bases). This CDR3 is built from 14 residues. Per germline, CDR1 MNHEY and CDR2 SVGEGT. Trimming took off 6 bases at V and 3 bases at J, with 15 bases between the two ends.

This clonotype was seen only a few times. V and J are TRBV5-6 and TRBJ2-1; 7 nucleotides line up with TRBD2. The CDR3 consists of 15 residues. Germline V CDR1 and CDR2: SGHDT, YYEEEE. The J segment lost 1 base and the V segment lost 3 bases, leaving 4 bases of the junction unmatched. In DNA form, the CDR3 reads TGTGCCAGCAGCTGGGGGGGGGTTTCCTACAATGAGCAGTTCTTC. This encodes CASSWGGVSYNEQFF.

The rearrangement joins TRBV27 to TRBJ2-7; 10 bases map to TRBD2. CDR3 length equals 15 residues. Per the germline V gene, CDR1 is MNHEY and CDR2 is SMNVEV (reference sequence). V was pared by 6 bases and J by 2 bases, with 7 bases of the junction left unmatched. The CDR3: CASSYNGLAAYEQYF. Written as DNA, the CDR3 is TGTGCCAGCAGCTATAACGGACTAGCGGCCTACGAGCAGTACTTC.

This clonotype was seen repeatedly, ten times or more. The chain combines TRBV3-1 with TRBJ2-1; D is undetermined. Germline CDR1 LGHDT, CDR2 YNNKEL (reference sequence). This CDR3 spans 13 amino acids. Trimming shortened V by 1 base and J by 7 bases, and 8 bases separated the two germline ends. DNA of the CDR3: TGTGCCAGCAGCCAAGTTTGGGATAATGAGCAGTTCTTC. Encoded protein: CASSQVWDNEQFF.

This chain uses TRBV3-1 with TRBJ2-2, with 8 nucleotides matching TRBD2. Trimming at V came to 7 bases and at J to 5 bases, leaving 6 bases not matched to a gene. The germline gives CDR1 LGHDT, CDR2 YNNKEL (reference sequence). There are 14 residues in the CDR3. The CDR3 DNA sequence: TGTGCCAGCACCCGGGGGGGAGAAACCGGGGAGCTGTTTTTT. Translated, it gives CASTRGGETGELFF.

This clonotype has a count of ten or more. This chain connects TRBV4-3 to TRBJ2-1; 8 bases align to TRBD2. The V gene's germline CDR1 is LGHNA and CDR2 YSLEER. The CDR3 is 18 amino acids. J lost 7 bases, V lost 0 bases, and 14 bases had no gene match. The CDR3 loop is CASSQDRGIAGFINEQFF. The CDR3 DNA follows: TGCGCCAGCAGCCAAGATCGAGGGATAGCGGGATTTATTAATGAGCAGTTCTTC.

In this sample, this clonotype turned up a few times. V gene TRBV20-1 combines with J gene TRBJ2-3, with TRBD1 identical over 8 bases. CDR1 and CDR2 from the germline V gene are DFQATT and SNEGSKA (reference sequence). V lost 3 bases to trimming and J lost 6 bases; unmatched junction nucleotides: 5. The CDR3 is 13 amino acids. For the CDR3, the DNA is TGCAGTGCTAGGGACAGGGTAGACGATACGCAGTATTTT. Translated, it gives CSARDRVDDTQYF.

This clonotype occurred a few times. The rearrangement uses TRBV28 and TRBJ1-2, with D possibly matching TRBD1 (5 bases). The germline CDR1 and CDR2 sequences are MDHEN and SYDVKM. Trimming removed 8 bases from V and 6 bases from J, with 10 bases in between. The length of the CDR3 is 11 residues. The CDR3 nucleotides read TGTGCCAGCCTCGACAGAAATGGCTACACCTTC. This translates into CASLDRNGYTF.

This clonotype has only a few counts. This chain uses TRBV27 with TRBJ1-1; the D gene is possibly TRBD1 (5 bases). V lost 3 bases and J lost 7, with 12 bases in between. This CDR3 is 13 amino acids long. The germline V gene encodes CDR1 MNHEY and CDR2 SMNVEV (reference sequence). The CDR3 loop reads CASSFFLGDEAFF. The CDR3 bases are TGTGCCAGCAGTTTTTTCCTGGGGGATGAAGCTTTCTTT.

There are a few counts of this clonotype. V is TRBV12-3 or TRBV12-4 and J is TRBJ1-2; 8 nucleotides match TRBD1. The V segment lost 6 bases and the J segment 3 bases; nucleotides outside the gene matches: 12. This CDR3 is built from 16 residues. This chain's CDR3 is CASRDTHRGLDYGYTF. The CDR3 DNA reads TGTGCCAGCAGAGATACCCACAGGGGGTTAGACTATGGCTACACCTTC.

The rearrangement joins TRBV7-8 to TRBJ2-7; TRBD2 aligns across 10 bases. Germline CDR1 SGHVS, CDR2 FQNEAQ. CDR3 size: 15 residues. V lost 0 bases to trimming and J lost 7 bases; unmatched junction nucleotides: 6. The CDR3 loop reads CASSLAPGLAWEQYF. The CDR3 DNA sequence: TGTGCCAGCAGCTTAGCTCCGGGACTAGCGTGGGAGCAGTACTTC.

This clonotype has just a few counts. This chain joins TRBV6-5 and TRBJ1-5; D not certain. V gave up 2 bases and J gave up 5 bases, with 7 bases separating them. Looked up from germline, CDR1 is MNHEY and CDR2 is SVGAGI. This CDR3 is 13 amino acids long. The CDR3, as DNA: TGTGCCAGCAGTTACGGGAGAGATCAGCCCCAGCATTTT. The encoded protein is CASSYGRDQPQHF.

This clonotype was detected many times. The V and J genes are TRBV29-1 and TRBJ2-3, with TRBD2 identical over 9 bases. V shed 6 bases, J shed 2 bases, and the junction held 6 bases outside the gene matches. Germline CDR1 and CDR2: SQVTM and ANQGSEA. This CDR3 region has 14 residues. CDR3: CSVQREVFTDTQYF. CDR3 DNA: TGCAGCGTGCAGCGGGAGGTATTCACAGATACGCAGTATTTT.